One T cell receptor (beta chain) is described in this entry. The data derive from a study of control samples from healthy donors and cancer patients. Method: immunoSEQ multiplex PCR; TCRdb's copy keeps in-frame clones and lacks some. The sample carries roughly 24,000 clones, approximately 85% recorded once. J was trimmed by 6 bases and V by 1 base; bases with no gene match: 3. Germline V gene lookup returns CDR1 SGHDT and CDR2 YYEEEE. This CDR3 comprises 15 residues. The source is a man aged 60-69 years with colorectal cancer. Sequencing used PBMCs. The chain carries TRBV5-6 and TRBJ2-2; 10 bases line up with TRBD2. The CDR3 nucleotides read TGTGCCAGCAGCTTGACTAGCGGGATGGCCGGGGAGCTGTTTTTT. It encodes CASSLTSGMAGELFF. Based on the CDR3 plus reference TRBV5-6 and TRBJ2-2, the full variable domain is DAGVTQSPTHLIKTRGQQVTLRCSPKSGHDTVSWYQQALGQGPQFIFQYYEEEERQRGNFPDRFSGHQFPNYSSELNVNALLLGDSALYLCASSLTSGMAGELFFGEGSRLTVL.